What follows are 22 T cell receptor beta chains derived from one specimen sequenced in a study of Tregs in tolerant kidney transplant recipients. TCRdb's table, derived via immunoSEQ multiplex PCR, lists solely in-frame clones and lacks some. There are approximately 90,000 clones in the sample; over 85% occur only once, and around 1.6% lies in the top ten. Mixed chimerism was transient after nonmyeloablative marrow transplants from related graft donors. The sequenced sample was CD4+ T cells from blood (PBMCs), obtained 12 months after the transplant. The receptors here all came from a human patient who received a combined kidney and bone marrow transplant. Some T cells may have originated in the graft donor.

The V gene is TRBV6-6, the J gene TRBJ2-3, with 7 bases aligning to TRBD1. After removal of 6 bases from V and 7 bases from J, the junction contained 7 bases not matched to a gene. The CDR3 totals 13 residues. The germline V gene encodes CDR1 MNHNY and CDR2 SVGAGI (reference sequence). Written as DNA, the CDR3 is TGTGCCAGCAGCTCAGACAGGGTATATACGCAGTATTTT. Protein: CASSSDRVYTQYF.

J is TRBJ2-3 and V is TRBV14, with D possibly being TRBD1 (5 bases). CDR1 is SGHDN and CDR2 is FVKESK in the germline V gene. Deletions cut 2 bases from V and 5 bases from J, with 8 bases between. The CDR3 extends over 13 amino acids. The CDR3 DNA is TGTGCCAGCAGCCAATTAGGGGTAGATACGCAGTATTTT. It encodes CASSQLGVDTQYF. Complete variable domain (other parts from reference TRBV14 and TRBJ2-3): EAGVTQFPSHSVIEKGQTVTLRCDPISGHDNLYWYRRVMGKEIKFLLHFVKESKQDESGMPNNRFLAERTGGTYSTLKVQPAELEDSGVYFCASSQLGVDTQYFGPGTRLTVL.

This clone occurred once. The CDR3 region has the DNA TGTGCCAGCAGCGCCGGGACGGGAGTTATTGGTAGAACCTTC. Its protein product is CASSAGTGVIGRTF. The chain employs TRBV7-2 and TRBJ1-2; possibly TRBD1 for D (5 bases). The CDR3 covers 14 residues. Germline V gene lookup returns CDR1 SGHTA and CDR2 FQGNSA. V lost 5 bases and J lost 14, with 24 bases in between.

The chain combines TRBV5-1 with TRBJ1-2; TRBD1 agrees at 7 bases. CDR3 length: 16 amino acids. CDR1 and CDR2 from the germline V gene are SGHRS and YFSETQ. After removal of 0 bases from V and 2 bases from J, the junction contained 7 bases not matched to a gene. CDR3 coding DNA: TGCGCCAGCAGCTTGGTACAGGGGATAGTCAACTATGGCTACACCTTC. Amino acid sequence: CASSLVQGIVNYGYTF.

The V and J genes are TRBV7-9 and TRBJ2-2; possible D gene TRBD1, 6 bases. Germline values: CDR1 SEHNR, CDR2 FQNEAQ (reference sequence). Trimming removed 3 bases at V and 1 base at J, with 18 bases between. CDR3 length equals 18 residues. CDR3 region: CASSLVYGGHQNTGELFF. DNA for the CDR3: TGTGCCAGCAGCTTGGTATATGGGGGACACCAGAACACCGGGGAGCTGTTTTTT.

The chain is built from TRBV7-9 and TRBJ1-1; D gene unclear. Germline V lookup: CDR1 SEHNR, CDR2 FQNEAQ (reference sequence). The CDR3 runs 14 residues. V was pared by 1 base and J by 1 base, with 7 bases between. The chain's CDR3 is CASSLDFRNTEAFF. CDR3 sequence (DNA): TGTGCCAGCAGCTTAGATTTCAGGAACACTGAAGCTTTCTTT.

Here the CDR3 reads CASRKTSGGSGNTIYF. As DNA, the CDR3 is TGTGCCAGCAGGAAAACTTCAGGGGGATCAGGAAACACCATATATTTT. This rearrangement joins TRBV21-1 to TRBJ1-3; the table calls TRBD1, which could not be checked here. TRBV21-1 is classified as a pseudogene. This CDR3 is 16 amino acids long.

This chain joins TRBV6-5 and TRBJ1-1; 7 bases align to TRBD1. Germline assignment: CDR1 MNHEY and CDR2 SVGAGI. This CDR3 contains 15 residues. V lost 6 bases to trimming and J lost 4 bases; unmatched junction nucleotides: 11. The CDR3 protein is CASSLLGGRGTEAFF. CDR3 nucleotides: TGTGCCAGCAGCCTGCTAGGGGGCCGGGGCACTGAAGCTTTCTTT.

V is TRBV19 and J is TRBJ2-7; tentatively, D is TRBD2 (6 bases). Trimming removed 3 bases at V and 2 bases at J, with 11 bases between. In germline, CDR1 is LNHDA, CDR2 SQIVND (reference sequence). The CDR3 spans 14 residues. This chain's CDR3 is CASSIFSGPYEQYF. As DNA, the CDR3 is TGTGCCAGTAGTATTTTTAGCGGCCCCTACGAGCAGTACTTC.

In this sample, this clone turned up once. This chain connects TRBV4-1 to TRBJ2-3; 12 bases fit TRBD2. V shed 1 base and J 6 bases; nucleotides not matched to a gene: 8. CDR1 is MGHRA and CDR2 is YSYEKL in the germline V gene. The CDR3 contains 17 residues. The CDR3 DNA is TGCGCCAGCAGCCAAGTCCCTAGCGGGGGGGCTTACGATACGCAGTATTTT. Residues: CASSQVPSGGAYDTQYF.

This clone was seen a single time. Here the CDR3 reads CSVVAGQYGYTF. In DNA, the CDR3 is TGCAGCGTTGTGGCTGGACAGTATGGCTACACCTTC. The chain combines TRBV29-1 with TRBJ1-2; possibly TRBD1 for D (6 bases). The germline V gene has CDR1 SQVTM and CDR2 ANQGSEA. The CDR3 totals 12 residues. V was cut by 4 bases and J by 5 bases, with 11 bases left in between.

The chain has TRBV7-9 and TRBJ1-3; 7 nucleotides line up with TRBD1. The CDR3 length is 17 residues. With V trimmed by 5 bases and J by 0 bases, 10 bases remained unmatched. Germline V gene data show CDR1 as SEHNR and CDR2 as FQNEAQ (reference sequence). The CDR3 coding sequence is TGTGCCAGCAGCCCTCATTGGGACAGACTCTCTGGAAACACCATATATTTT. Amino acid sequence: CASSPHWDRLSGNTIYF.

CDR3 DNA: TGTGCCAGCAGTCGCGCCCAGGTGACTGAAGCTTTCTTT. Protein sequence: CASSRAQVTEAFF. This chain links TRBV7-9 with TRBJ1-1; no definite D call. Deletions cut 6 bases from V and 5 bases from J, with 13 bases between. The CDR3 extends over 13 amino acids. Germline values: CDR1 SEHNR, CDR2 FQNEAQ (reference sequence). The variable domain in full, with the rest retrieved from reference TRBV7-9 and TRBJ1-1, is DTGVSQNPRHKITKRGQNVTFRCDPISEHNRLYWYRQTLGQGPEFLTYFQNEAQLEKSRLLSDRFSAERPKGSFSTLEIQRTEQGDSAMYLCASSRAQVTEAFFGQGTRLTVV.

This chain connects TRBV7-3 to TRBJ2-5; the match to TRBD2 covers 7 bases. The J segment lost 4 bases and the V segment lost 2 bases, leaving 7 bases of the junction unmatched. CDR1 and CDR2 from the germline V gene are SGHTA and FQGTGA. The CDR3 sequence is 15 residues long. In DNA form, the CDR3 reads TGTGCCAGCAGCTTAGCGGGAGTGGGTGGAGAGACCCAGTACTTC. It translates to CASSLAGVGGETQYF.

The gene calls are TRBV10-1 and TRBJ2-7, with 7 positions matching TRBD2. The V segment lost 6 bases and the J segment 5 bases; nucleotides outside the gene matches: 13. The CDR3 is made up of 15 amino acids. CDR1 WNHNN and CDR2 SYGVQD come from the germline V gene (reference sequence). The CDR3 DNA reads as TGCGCCAGCAGGCCACTTAGGCGGGAGTTTCACGAGCAGTACTTC. This sequence encodes CASRPLRREFHEQYF.

The chain recombines TRBV11-3 with TRBJ1-3, with 8 positions matching TRBD1. There are 19 residues in the CDR3. J lost 0 bases, V lost 5 bases, and 15 bases had no gene match. Germline CDR1 and CDR2: SGHNT and YENEEA. CDR3 residues: CASSKYSHRTGPSGNTIYF. CDR3 coding DNA: TGTGCCAGCAGCAAATACTCTCACCGGACAGGGCCCTCTGGAAACACCATATATTTT.

The chain joins TRBV5-1 to TRBJ2-5; tentative D call: TRBD1 (8 bases). Germline assignment: CDR1 SGHRS and CDR2 YFSETQ. V was cut by 3 bases and J by 5 bases, with 17 bases left in between. The CDR3 runs 15 residues. Written as DNA, the CDR3 is TGCGCCAGCAGCTCCGACAGGGGAGGGTGGGAGACCCAGTACTTC. Protein product: CASSSDRGGWETQYF.

The chain couples TRBV29-1 to TRBJ2-7; D not certain. The V gene's germline CDR1 is SQVTM and CDR2 ANQGSEA. Trimming cost V 0 bases and J 1 base, with 7 bases left between them. The CDR3 length is 13 residues. The CDR3 loop is CSVEEFQSYEQYF. DNA for the CDR3: TGCAGCGTTGAAGAGTTCCAGTCCTACGAGCAGTACTTC.

As concerns this clone: The same CDR3 also results from other DNA sequences found in this sample. The V call is TRBV11-3, the J call TRBJ2-1; a possible D gene is TRBD2 (5 bases). Trimming stripped 6 bases from V and 2 bases from J, with 20 bases between. CDR3 size: 17 residues. CDR1 is SGHNT, CDR2 YENEEA, per germline. The CDR3 DNA reads TGTGCCAGCAGTTCCTTTCGCTCGGGAAACGCCTACAATGAGCAGTTCTTC. Translating it yields CASSSFRSGNAYNEQFF. Using reference TRBV11-3 and TRBJ2-1 for the parts outside the CDR3, the full variable domain is EAGVVQSPRYKIIEKKQPVAFWCNPISGHNTLYWYLQNLGQGPELLIRYENEEAVDDSQLPKDRFSAERLKGVDSTLKIQPAELGDSAVYLCASSSFRSGNAYNEQFFGPGTRLTVL.

The chain combines TRBV27 with TRBJ2-7, with 8 bases matching TRBD2. Trimming removed 5 bases from V and 6 bases from J; junction bases left unmatched: 12. The CDR3 loop spans 15 amino acids. Germline values: CDR1 MNHEY, CDR2 SMNVEV (reference sequence). The CDR3 region has the DNA TGTGCCAGCAGTCCCCTACTAGCGGAGGCGCGCGAGCAGTACTTC. Translated: CASSPLLAEAREQYF.

The rearrangement joins TRBV5-6 to TRBJ1-1, with 9 bases fitting TRBD1. The CDR3 is made up of 15 amino acids. Germline CDR1 reads SGHDT; CDR2 reads YYEEEE. Trimming cost V 3 bases and J 1 base; bases outside gene matches: 4. In DNA, the CDR3 is TGTGCCAGCAGCTCGGGGACAGGGCGGAACACTGAAGCTTTCTTT. Its protein product is CASSSGTGRNTEAFF.

V and J are TRBV7-2 and TRBJ2-3, with 7 bases fitting TRBD2. Unmatched junction bases numbered 9, after V lost 2 bases and J lost 4 bases. Germline CDR1 and CDR2: SGHTA and FQGNSA. This CDR3 comprises 16 residues. The CDR3 nucleotides are TGTGCCAGCAGCTTAATTCCGGGAGGAATGTCAGATACGCAGTATTTT. This encodes CASSLIPGGMSDTQYF. Together with reference TRBV7-2 and TRBJ2-3, the CDR3 gives the full variable domain: GAGVSQSPSNKVTEKGKDVELRCDPISGHTALYWYRQSLGQGLEFLIYFQGNSAPDKSGLPSDRFSAERTGGSVSTLTIQRTQQEDSAVYLCASSLIPGGMSDTQYFGPGTRLTVL.